This TCR beta chain was sequenced in a study of blood T cells in healthy people across ages. A second PCR, run for about 7 to 11 cycles, used a sample-barcoded 5' primer plus a J-beta primer mix. Via MiXCR, TCRdb re-called the 5' RACE reads, giving one row per CDR3 protein. The sample holds around 1,000,000 distinct CDR3 sequences, around 25% seen once. Another study also made use of these data, one on T cells of mothers and their children.

The sequenced sample was blood. This TCR was recovered from a girl aged 2 to 9 in good health.

CDR3 DNA sequence: TGCAGCGTTGAGGGACAAATCCAAGAGACCCAGTACTTC. It specifies CSVEGQIQETQYF. J is TRBJ2-5 and V is TRBV29-1, with D tentatively TRBD1 (6 bases). V gave up 3 bases and J gave up 1 base, with 9 bases separating them. The V gene's germline CDR1 is SQVTM and CDR2 ANQGSEA. The CDR3 has 13 amino acids.